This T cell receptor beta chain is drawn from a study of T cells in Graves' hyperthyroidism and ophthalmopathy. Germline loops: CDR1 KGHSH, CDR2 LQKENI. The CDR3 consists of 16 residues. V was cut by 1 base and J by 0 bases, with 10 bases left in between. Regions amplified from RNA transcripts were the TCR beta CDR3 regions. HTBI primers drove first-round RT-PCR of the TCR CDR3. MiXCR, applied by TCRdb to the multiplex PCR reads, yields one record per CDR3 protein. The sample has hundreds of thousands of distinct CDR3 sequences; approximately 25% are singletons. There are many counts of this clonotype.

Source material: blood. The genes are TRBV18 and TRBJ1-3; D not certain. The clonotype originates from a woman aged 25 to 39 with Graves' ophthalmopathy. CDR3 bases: TGTGCCAGCTCACCACGTCAGGAGGGCTCTGGAAACACCATATATTTT. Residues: CASSPRQEGSGNTIYF.